This TCR beta chain was identified during a study of T cell repertoires in cytomegalovirus infection. Study-level information: Based on public TCR beta signatures, there were indications of CMV infection and of a matching HLA type.

One entry per CDR3 protein results from TCRdb running MiXCR on the reads. Of about 85,000 distinct CDR3 sequences in the sample, under 55% were seen once. This clonotype came up a few times. Its antigen remains unknown. Germline V CDR1 and CDR2: SGHVS, FNYEAQ. V lost 3 bases and J 7 bases, leaving 11 bases between the germline ends. CDR3 length: 13 amino acids. The starting material was CD8+ T cells from cultured PBMCs, obtained from culture after CMV antigen stimulation. This chain connects TRBV7-6 to TRBJ2-3; tentatively, D is TRBD1 (6 bases). This TCR derives from a human donor in good health (CMV status not recorded). Some clones in this sample may be carry-over from other donors' samples. CDR3 DNA: TGTGCCAGCAGCTTGGGGGCCGCAAATACGCAGTATTTT. This gives the protein CASSLGAANTQYF. Together with reference TRBV7-6 and TRBJ2-3, the CDR3 gives the full variable domain: GAGVSQSPRYKVTKRGQDVALRCDPISGHVSLYWYRQALGQGPEFLTYFNYEAQQDKSGLPNDRFSAERPEGSISTLTIQRTEQRDSAMYRCASSLGAANTQYFGPGTRLTVL.